Presented here are 3 T cell receptor beta chains from one specimen sequenced in a study of T cell changes during pregnancy in multiple sclerosis. Measured with immunoSEQ multiplex PCR; TCRdb has only the in-frame clones, and not every one. The sample has under 20,000 clones; roughly four fifths are singletons. The specimen comprised CD8+ T cells from peripheral blood mononuclear cells, sampled in the second trimester of pregnancy. These receptors were taken from a female donor in good health, enrolled as a control in a pregnancy study.

This sequence joins TRBV27 and TRBJ2-7; no clear D gene. The CDR3 contains 14 residues. With 8 bases removed from V and 0 bases from J, the gap between germline ends came to 14 bases. Germline V lookup: CDR1 MNHEY, CDR2 SMNVEV (reference sequence). CDR3 coding DNA: TGTGCCAGCGGTCAGAAAAAAACCTCCTACGAGCAGTACTTC. Its translation: CASGQKKTSYEQYF.

The chain couples TRBV6-6 to TRBJ1-1; weak D call: TRBD1 (5 bases). The V gene lost 2 bases and the J gene lost 6 bases, with 7 bases spanning the gap. This CDR3 has 12 amino acids. CDR1 is MNHNY and CDR2 is SVGAGI in the germline V gene (reference sequence). The CDR3 sequence: CASSYAGSEAFF. As DNA, the CDR3 is TGTGCCAGCAGTTACGCAGGGTCTGAAGCTTTCTTT.

This clone has a handful of counts. J is TRBJ2-2 and V is TRBV21-1; no check of the table's D call, TRBD2, against the DNA was made. TRBV21-1 is a pseudogene. This CDR3 is 17 amino acids long. CDR3 in amino acids: CASSYKGGREGSGELFF. The CDR3 bases are TGTGCCAGCAGCTACAAGGGGGGCAGGGAGGGGTCAGGGGAGCTGTTTTTT.